This T cell receptor beta chain was observed in a study of response to subunit inactivated influenza vaccine. At least ten counts were recorded for this clonotype. Its antigen is not known. TCRdb redid the calling of the RT-PCR reads with MiXCR, one entry per CDR3 protein. The table has just under 250,000 distinct CDR3 sequences, approximately 12% seen once. Germline-derived CDR1 and CDR2 are SGHDN and FVKESK. This CDR3 spans 16 amino acids. V trimming: 4 bases; J trimming: 1 base; junction bases outside the gene matches: 4. Study-wide points: That few new T cells are recruited by each seasonal influenza vaccination was the authors' suggestion.

This clonotype was obtained from a man aged 50 or older who received an inactivated influenza vaccine. The V and J genes are TRBV14 and TRBJ2-2, with 9 bases aligning to TRBD1. The sample was non-naive T cells sorted from PBMCs, taken roughly 2 weeks before vaccination. CDR3 nucleotides: TGTGCCAGCAGCCGGCCGGGACAGGGGAACACCGGGGAGCTGTTTTTT. It encodes CASSRPGQGNTGELFF.